These T cell receptor beta chains were read from a single sample in a study of CD8 T cells in Susac syndrome. TCRdb re-analysed the immunoSEQ multiplex PCR reads in MiXCR, keeping a single row per CDR3 protein. The data show under 200,000 distinct CDR3 sequences, about 95% seen once. The sequenced sample was CD8+ T cells from PBMCs. These receptors all stem from a human donor with multiple sclerosis. Both conserved end residues are part of each CDR3. The D gene is left open where the match is weak. Not all rows give a size; the values are once, few, many and, for expanded clones, a class.

d_gene: TRBD2; j_gene: TRBJ2-1; abundance: .; v_gene: TRBV11-2; CDR3aa: CASSLWTSGGGNEQFF; CDR3nt: TGTGCCAGCAGCCTTTGGACTAGCGGGGGGGGCAATGAGCAGTTCTTC
d_gene: TRBD2; j_gene: TRBJ2-7; abundance: .; v_gene: TRBV4-1; CDR3aa: CASSQIGSGRGEQYF; CDR3nt: TGCGCCAGCAGCCAGATTGGTAGCGGGAGAGGTGAGCAGTACTTC
d_gene: TRBD2; j_gene: TRBJ2-1; abundance: .; v_gene: TRBV9; CDR3aa: CASGGTSVFF; CDR3nt: TGTGCCAGCGGCGGGACTAGTGTGTTCTTC
d_gene: .; j_gene: TRBJ2-1; abundance: .; v_gene: TRBV2; CDR3aa: CASTVGVYNEQFF; CDR3nt: TGTGCCAGCACCGTCGGAGTTTACAATGAGCAGTTCTTC
d_gene: TRBD1; j_gene: TRBJ1-2; abundance: .; v_gene: TRBV5-1; CDR3aa: CASSLTPGQSYGYTF; CDR3nt: TGCGCCAGCAGTTTGACACCGGGACAGTCCTATGGCTACACCTTC
d_gene: .; j_gene: TRBJ2-3; abundance: .; v_gene: TRBV4-2; CDR3aa: CASSQDSAATQYF; CDR3nt: TGTGCCAGCAGCCAAGACTCAGCGGCTACGCAGTATTTT
d_gene: .; j_gene: TRBJ2-1; abundance: .; v_gene: TRBV6-5; CDR3aa: CASSGMSSYNEQFF; CDR3nt: TGTGCCAGCAGTGGGATGAGCTCCTACAATGAGCAGTTCTTC
d_gene: TRBD2; j_gene: TRBJ2-1; abundance: .; v_gene: TRBV9; CDR3aa: CASSVGLAPTYNEQFF; CDR3nt: TGTGCCAGCAGCGTAGGACTAGCGCCTACCTACAATGAGCAGTTCTTC
d_gene: .; j_gene: TRBJ2-5; abundance: .; v_gene: TRBV23-1; CDR3aa: CASSQSVRGDWETQYF; CDR3nt: TGCGCCAGCAGTCAATCGGTCAGGGGAGATTGGGAGACCCAGTACTTC
d_gene: TRBD2; j_gene: TRBJ2-1; abundance: .; v_gene: TRBV19; CDR3aa: CASIGTSGNEQFF; CDR3nt: TGTGCCAGTATTGGGACTAGCGGTAATGAGCAGTTCTTC
d_gene: .; j_gene: TRBJ2-3; abundance: .; v_gene: TRBV7-6; CDR3aa: CASSQAGQTDTQYF; CDR3nt: TGTGCCAGCAGCCAAGCGGGACAGACAGATACGCAGTATTTT
d_gene: .; j_gene: TRBJ2-5; abundance: .; v_gene: TRBV7-9; CDR3aa: CASSKALRDQYF; CDR3nt: TGTGCCAGCAGCAAAGCTCTCAGGGACCAGTACTTC
d_gene: .; j_gene: TRBJ1-2; abundance: .; v_gene: TRBV2; CDR3aa: CASNAQTSDGYTF; CDR3nt: TGTGCCAGCAACGCCCAAACAAGTGACGGCTACACCTTC
d_gene: .; j_gene: TRBJ1-2; abundance: .; v_gene: TRBV27; CDR3aa: CASSSGNYGYTF; CDR3nt: TGTGCCAGCAGTTCCGGGAACTATGGCTACACCTTC
d_gene: TRBD2; j_gene: TRBJ2-7; abundance: .; v_gene: TRBV11-2; CDR3aa: CASSPPGGSVVYEQYF; CDR3nt: TGTGCCAGCAGCCCCCCGGGCGGGAGTGTGGTCTACGAGCAGTACTTC
d_gene: .; j_gene: TRBJ2-7; abundance: once; v_gene: TRBV30; CDR3aa: CAWSVSLGEQYF; CDR3nt: TGTGCCTGGAGTGTAAGTTTGGGCGAGCAGTACTTC
d_gene: .; j_gene: TRBJ1-4; abundance: .; v_gene: TRBV7-9; CDR3aa: CASSPDWWGEKLFF; CDR3nt: TGTGCCAGCAGCCCAGACTGGTGGGGTGAAAAACTGTTTTTT
d_gene: TRBD1; j_gene: TRBJ2-7; abundance: .; v_gene: TRBV9; CDR3aa: CASSGVTGGPHEQYF; CDR3nt: TGTGCCAGCAGCGGGGTGACAGGGGGCCCCCACGAGCAGTACTTC
d_gene: .; j_gene: TRBJ1-5; abundance: .; v_gene: TRBV6-5; CDR3aa: CASSYPNPGRINQPQHF; CDR3nt: TGTGCCAGCAGTTACCCGAATCCGGGAAGAATTAATCAGCCCCAGCATTTT
d_gene: .; j_gene: TRBJ2-4; abundance: .; v_gene: TRBV11-2; CDR3aa: CASSSSAGAKNIQYF; CDR3nt: TGTGCCAGCAGCTCCTCTGCGGGAGCCAAAAACATTCAGTACTTC
d_gene: .; j_gene: TRBJ2-7; abundance: .; v_gene: TRBV28; CDR3aa: CASSRSGSGYEQYF; CDR3nt: TGTGCCAGCAGTCGCTCCGGTTCGGGCTACGAGCAGTACTTC
d_gene: .; j_gene: TRBJ1-2; abundance: .; v_gene: TRBV25-1; CDR3aa: CASSEWAVNYGYTF; CDR3nt: TGTGCCAGCAGTGAATGGGCCGTAAACTATGGCTACACCTTC
d_gene: .; j_gene: TRBJ1-1; abundance: .; v_gene: TRBV7-9; CDR3aa: CASSSHLDTEAFF; CDR3nt: TGTGCCAGCAGCTCCCACTTGGACACTGAAGCTTTCTTT
d_gene: .; j_gene: TRBJ2-7; abundance: .; v_gene: TRBV9; CDR3aa: CASSVGGDNYEQYF; CDR3nt: TGTGCCAGCAGCGTAGGAGGAGACAACTACGAGCAGTACTTC
d_gene: .; j_gene: TRBJ1-5; abundance: .; v_gene: TRBV28; CDR3aa: CASSQVGNQPQHF; CDR3nt: TGTGCCAGCAGCCAAGTAGGGAATCAGCCCCAGCATTTT
d_gene: .; j_gene: TRBJ1-2; abundance: .; v_gene: TRBV7-9; CDR3aa: CANQLPDSYGYTF; CDR3nt: TGTGCCAACCAGTTACCGGACAGTTATGGCTACACCTTC
d_gene: .; j_gene: TRBJ2-7; abundance: .; v_gene: TRBV19; CDR3aa: CASNGTRRGRSEQYF; CDR3nt: TGTGCCAGTAACGGTACCCGTAGAGGGCGAAGCGAGCAGTACTTC
d_gene: TRBD1; j_gene: TRBJ2-7; abundance: .; v_gene: TRBV20-1; CDR3aa: CSARTTGTDHYEQYF; CDR3nt: TGCAGTGCTAGAACAACCGGGACAGACCACTACGAGCAGTACTTC
d_gene: TRBD2; j_gene: TRBJ2-7; abundance: .; v_gene: TRBV9; CDR3aa: CASSVIGGRAEEQYF; CDR3nt: TGTGCCAGCAGCGTAATTGGCGGGAGGGCCGAGGAGCAGTACTTC
d_gene: .; j_gene: TRBJ1-5; abundance: .; v_gene: TRBV2; CDR3aa: CASSEYRSNQPQHF; CDR3nt: TGTGCCAGCAGTGAATATAGGAGCAATCAGCCCCAGCATTTT
d_gene: TRBD2; j_gene: TRBJ2-1; abundance: .; v_gene: TRBV29-1; CDR3aa: CSVETSEYNEQFF; CDR3nt: TGCAGCGTTGAGACTAGCGAGTACAATGAGCAGTTCTTC
d_gene: .; j_gene: TRBJ2-6; abundance: .; v_gene: TRBV4-2; CDR3aa: CATRLRADSGANVLTF; CDR3nt: TGTGCCACCAGACTTCGGGCAGACTCTGGGGCCAACGTCCTGACTTTC
d_gene: .; j_gene: TRBJ2-5; abundance: .; v_gene: TRBV5-4; CDR3aa: CASSQRTIQETQYF; CDR3nt: TGTGCCAGCAGCCAAAGGACAATTCAAGAGACCCAGTACTTC
d_gene: TRBD1; j_gene: TRBJ2-7; abundance: .; v_gene: TRBV13; CDR3aa: CASSLVDRAEQYF; CDR3nt: TGTGCCAGCAGCTTAGTGGACAGGGCGGAGCAGTACTTC
d_gene: TRBD1; j_gene: TRBJ1-1; abundance: .; v_gene: TRBV10-3; CDR3aa: CAISEPDRANTEAFF; CDR3nt: TGTGCCATCAGTGAGCCGGACAGGGCGAACACTGAAGCTTTCTTT
d_gene: .; j_gene: TRBJ1-1; abundance: .; v_gene: TRBV9; CDR3aa: CASSGAQRGQNTEAFF; CDR3nt: TGTGCCAGCAGCGGGGCCCAGCGAGGACAGAACACTGAAGCTTTCTTT
d_gene: .; j_gene: TRBJ1-3; abundance: .; v_gene: TRBV9; CDR3aa: CASSVEEDTIYF; CDR3nt: TGTGCCAGCAGCGTAGAGGAAGACACCATATATTTT
d_gene: .; j_gene: TRBJ2-2; abundance: .; v_gene: TRBV5-1; CDR3aa: CATQGATGELFF; CDR3nt: TGCGCCACCCAGGGAGCCACCGGGGAGCTGTTTTTT
d_gene: TRBD2; j_gene: TRBJ2-7; abundance: .; v_gene: TRBV19; CDR3aa: CASRPGLADYEQYF; CDR3nt: TGTGCCAGTAGGCCGGGACTAGCGGATTACGAGCAGTACTTC
d_gene: .; j_gene: TRBJ2-1; abundance: .; v_gene: TRBV7-9; CDR3aa: CASSWDFNEQFF; CDR3nt: TGTGCCAGCAGCTGGGACTTCAATGAGCAGTTCTTC
d_gene: .; j_gene: TRBJ1-2; abundance: .; v_gene: TRBV27; CDR3aa: CASSPDSNPGGGYTF; CDR3nt: TGTGCCAGCAGCCCTGACAGTAACCCTGGGGGTGGCTACACCTTC
d_gene: .; j_gene: TRBJ1-1; abundance: .; v_gene: TRBV29-1; CDR3aa: CSVVGRAGVNTEAFF; CDR3nt: TGCAGCGTAGTAGGCAGGGCCGGAGTGAACACTGAAGCTTTCTTT
d_gene: TRBD2; j_gene: TRBJ2-1; abundance: .; v_gene: TRBV2; CDR3aa: CASSTRTSGIGTITEQFF; CDR3nt: TGTGCCAGCAGTACTCGGACTAGCGGGATAGGGACAATCACTGAGCAGTTCTTC
d_gene: .; j_gene: TRBJ2-1; abundance: .; v_gene: TRBV11-2; CDR3aa: CASSPRAVPLWDEQFF; CDR3nt: TGTGCCAGCAGTCCGAGGGCAGTCCCCTTATGGGATGAGCAGTTCTTC
d_gene: TRBD1; j_gene: TRBJ1-2; abundance: once; v_gene: TRBV9; CDR3aa: CASSVGTGLHTF; CDR3nt: TGTGCCAGCAGCGTTGGGACAGGACTCCACACCTTC
d_gene: .; j_gene: TRBJ2-1; abundance: .; v_gene: TRBV12-3/TRBV12-4; CDR3aa: CASSSSPGTSHGEQFF; CDR3nt: TGTGCCAGCAGTTCGTCCCCTGGGACTTCGCATGGTGAGCAGTTCTTC
d_gene: TRBD2; j_gene: TRBJ2-2; abundance: .; v_gene: TRBV15; CDR3aa: CATRTSSANTGELFF; CDR3nt: TGTGCCACCAGGACTAGCTCAGCGAACACCGGGGAGCTGTTTTTT
d_gene: .; j_gene: TRBJ1-1; abundance: .; v_gene: TRBV5-1; CDR3aa: CASSLYEATEAFF; CDR3nt: TGCGCCAGCAGCTTATACGAGGCCACTGAAGCTTTCTTT
d_gene: .; j_gene: TRBJ1-4; abundance: .; v_gene: TRBV2; CDR3aa: CASSEGPGSWDEKLFF; CDR3nt: TGTGCCAGCAGTGAAGGCCCCGGGAGCTGGGATGAAAAACTGTTTTTT
d_gene: .; j_gene: TRBJ1-4; abundance: .; v_gene: TRBV7-9; CDR3aa: CASSLDREKLFF; CDR3nt: TGTGCCAGCAGCTTAGATCGGGAAAAACTGTTTTTT
d_gene: TRBD1; j_gene: TRBJ2-7; abundance: .; v_gene: TRBV20-1; CDR3aa: CSARDGTGKPEQYF; CDR3nt: TGCAGTGCTAGAGACGGGACAGGGAAACCCGAGCAGTACTTC
d_gene: .; j_gene: TRBJ2-1; abundance: once; v_gene: TRBV9; CDR3aa: CASSGWSNEQFF; CDR3nt: TGTGCCAGCAGCGGGTGGAGCAATGAGCAGTTCTTC
d_gene: .; j_gene: TRBJ1-5; abundance: .; v_gene: TRBV27; CDR3aa: CASSPSAGDASNQPQHF; CDR3nt: TGTGCCAGCAGTCCCTCGGCGGGGGACGCCAGCAATCAGCCCCAGCATTTT
d_gene: .; j_gene: TRBJ2-2; abundance: once; v_gene: TRBV7-8; CDR3aa: CASNLEWAGELFF; CDR3nt: TGTGCCAGCAACCTGGAATGGGCCGGGGAGCTGTTTTTT
d_gene: .; j_gene: TRBJ2-4; abundance: .; v_gene: TRBV9; CDR3aa: CASSEAGLAKNIQYF; CDR3nt: TGTGCCAGCAGCGAGGCCGGACTAGCCAAAAACATTCAGTACTTC
d_gene: .; j_gene: TRBJ2-7; abundance: .; v_gene: TRBV3-1; CDR3aa: CASSALDAYEQYF; CDR3nt: TGTGCCAGCAGCGCTTTAGATGCCTACGAGCAGTACTTC
d_gene: .; j_gene: TRBJ1-2; abundance: few; v_gene: TRBV9; CDR3aa: CASSVGYGYTF; CDR3nt: TGTGCCAGTAGTGTCGGTTATGGCTACACCTTC
d_gene: .; j_gene: TRBJ1-6; abundance: .; v_gene: TRBV10-2; CDR3aa: CASSDHDRLGSPLHF; CDR3nt: TGCGCCAGCAGTGACCACGACAGGTTGGGGTCACCCCTCCACTTT
d_gene: TRBD2; j_gene: TRBJ2-7; abundance: .; v_gene: TRBV28; CDR3aa: CASSLAGGPGDEQYF; CDR3nt: TGTGCCAGCAGTTTAGCGGGAGGTCCGGGCGACGAGCAGTACTTC
d_gene: .; j_gene: TRBJ2-2; abundance: .; v_gene: TRBV11-2; CDR3aa: CASSPAGSAGELFF; CDR3nt: TGTGCCAGCAGCCCTGCGGGGTCGGCCGGGGAGCTGTTTTTT